A single sample gave rise to the 16 T cell receptor beta chains below, sequenced in a study of molecular identifiers for immune sequencing clone quantification. TCRdb processed the PCR reads anew with MiXCR; each CDR3 protein has one entry. The data contain around 470,000 distinct CDR3 sequences, about a quarter of them seen just once; the ten biggest clones take up about 0.75%. The sequenced material came from naive CD8+ T cells from blood, with Jurkat cell RNA spiked in. The sample's subset: FACS-sorted CD8+CD4-CCR7+CD45RA+ naive T cells. All receptors derive from a human donor in good health. Some libraries in this study had Jurkat cell RNA spiked in.

This clonotype was detected only a few times. This chain links TRBV6-2 or TRBV6-3 with TRBJ2-7; 7 bases agree with TRBD1. Trimming at V came to 5 bases and at J to 2 bases, leaving 9 bases not matched to a gene. Germline-derived CDR1 and CDR2 are MNHEY and SVGEGT. This CDR3 region has 15 residues. For the CDR3, the DNA is TGTGCCAGCAGTCCGAACTACCAGGGGGCCTACGAGCAGTACTTC. It translates to CASSPNYQGAYEQYF.

This clonotype was picked up a small number of times. The CDR3 region has the DNA TGTGCCAGCAGCCCCGAGGGACTAGCGGGGAGGTTCAACACCGGGGAGCTGTTTTTT. Translated: CASSPEGLAGRFNTGELFF. The V call is TRBV5-4, the J call TRBJ2-2; 13 bases are shared with TRBD2. Germline CDR1 is SGHNT and CDR2 is YYREEE (reference sequence). Germline trimming cut 4 bases from V and 2 bases from J; bases unmatched to any gene: 11. CDR3 length equals 19 residues.

This clonotype has only a few counts. The rearrangement links TRBV6-1 to TRBJ2-2, with D perhaps matching TRBD1 (5 bases). Germline CDR1 reads MNHNS; CDR2 reads SASEGT. The CDR3 spans 17 residues. Trimming removed 1 base from V and 5 bases from J, with 17 bases in between. CDR3: CASSEVLVQGWTGELFF. Written as DNA, the CDR3 is TGTGCCAGCAGTGAAGTATTAGTCCAGGGCTGGACCGGGGAGCTGTTTTTT.

This clonotype was detected a few times. The chain employs TRBV6-5 and TRBJ2-3, with 8 nucleotides matching TRBD2. CDR1 and CDR2 (germline): MNHEY, SVGAGI. CDR3 length: 16 residues. Unmatched junction bases numbered 9, after V lost 5 bases and J lost 2 bases. In nucleotides, the CDR3 is TGTGCCAGCAGTATTAGCGGGGCTGGGGCCACAGATACGCAGTATTTT. Amino acids: CASSISGAGATDTQYF.

The V and J genes are TRBV6-5 and TRBJ2-3, with 8 positions matching TRBD2. Germline lookup yields CDR1 MNHEY and CDR2 SVGAGI. This CDR3 comprises 16 residues. Losses at the gene ends were 2 bases for V and 1 base for J; bases not matched to a gene: 5. CDR3 DNA: TGTGCCAGCAGTTACCTCGGGGGGGGAGGCACAGATACGCAGTATTTT. Its protein is CASSYLGGGGTDTQYF.

This clonotype showed up many times. The chain combines TRBV7-8 with TRBJ2-7; D uncertain. The CDR3 is 14 residues long. Germline lookup yields CDR1 SGHVS and CDR2 FQNEAQ. V lost 1 base to trimming and J lost 2 bases, with 9 bases between them. In nucleotides, the CDR3 is TGTGCCAGCAGCTTAGAACTGGTCCCCTACGAGCAGTACTTC. Translation: CASSLELVPYEQYF. The complete variable domain, with remaining parts taken from reference TRBV7-8 and TRBJ2-7, reads GAGVSQSPRYKVAKRGQDVALRCDPISGHVSLFWYQQALGQGPEFLTYFQNEAQLDKSGLPSDRFFAERPEGSVSTLKIQRTQQEDSAVYLCASSLELVPYEQYFGPGTRLTVT.

This clonotype was counted many times. V and J are TRBV12-3 or TRBV12-4 and TRBJ2-2; D not certain. The V gene lost 1 base and the J gene lost 6 bases, with 9 bases spanning the gap. The CDR3 covers 14 residues. The CDR3 loop reads CASSLVPGPGELFF. As DNA, the CDR3 is TGTGCCAGCAGTTTAGTCCCAGGCCCCGGGGAGCTGTTTTTT.

J is TRBJ2-7 and V is TRBV28, with D perhaps TRBD1 (6 bases). The CDR3 sequence is 13 residues long. Germline CDR1 reads MDHEN; CDR2 reads SYDVKM. Trimming stripped 7 bases from V and 2 bases from J, with 12 bases between. CDR3 nucleotide sequence: TGTGCCAGCAATTCTCGGGACACCTACGAGCAGTACTTC. It encodes CASNSRDTYEQYF.

Written as DNA, the CDR3 is TGTGCCAGCAGTTACTCCCAGGGGTCCCCTGAAGCTTTCTTT. Amino acid sequence: CASSYSQGSPEAFF. V gene TRBV6-5 combines with J gene TRBJ1-1; tentative D call: TRBD1 (6 bases). Trimming shortened V by 0 bases and J by 6 bases, and 11 bases separated the two germline ends. The CDR3 is 14 residues long. Germline loops: CDR1 MNHEY, CDR2 SVGAGI.

The chain employs TRBV5-1 and TRBJ2-7; D not resolved. The CDR3 covers 15 residues. The germline gives CDR1 SGHRS, CDR2 YFSETQ. Trimming took off 0 bases at V and 2 bases at J, with 12 bases between the two ends. The CDR3 bases are TGCGCCAGCAGCTTGGCCGGGTACGGAACCTACGAGCAGTACTTC. It translates to CASSLAGYGTYEQYF.

About this clonotype: An end of the junction differs from the germline gene, which may be a read error. The rearrangement uses TRBV7-3 and TRBJ2-7; D could derive from TRBD1 or TRBD2 (6 bases each). Germline CDR1 is SGHTA and CDR2 is FQGTGA. The CDR3 runs to 14 residues. CDR3 sequence (DNA): TGTGCCAGCAGTTCGAGGGGGGCCCCCTACGAGCGGTACTTC. Its protein is CASSSRGAPYERYF. The variable domain in full, with the rest retrieved from reference TRBV7-3 and TRBJ2-7, is GAGVSQTPSNKVTEKGKYVELRCDPISGHTALYWYRQSLGQGPEFLIYFQGTGAADDSGLPNDRFFAVRPEGSVSTLKIQRTERGDSAVYLCASSSRGAPYERYFGPGTRLTVT.

V is TRBV4-1 and J is TRBJ2-7, with 8 bases matching TRBD1. V lost 5 bases, J lost 1 base, and 7 bases stayed unmatched. Germline V lookup: CDR1 MGHRA, CDR2 YSYEKL. The CDR3 is 15 residues long. DNA of the CDR3: TGCGCCAGCAGCGCTGCCTGGACAGGGTCCTACGAGCAGTACTTC. Protein: CASSAAWTGSYEQYF.

A word on this clonotype: At one of its ends the junction is not consistent with the germline gene, which may arise from a read error. The chain combines TRBV6-1 with TRBJ2-3; 8 bases map to TRBD2. From germline, CDR1 is MNHNS and CDR2 SASEGT. This CDR3 region has 16 residues. For the CDR3, the DNA is TGTGCCGGCAGTGAACTCGAGCGGGGGAGGACAGATACGCAGTATTTT. It specifies CAGSELERGRTDTQYF.

This clonotype occurred many times. The V and J genes are TRBV6-5 and TRBJ2-1, with 7 bases lining up with TRBD2. This CDR3 has 17 amino acids. J lost 8 bases, V lost 0 bases, and 13 bases had no gene match. In germline, CDR1 is MNHEY, CDR2 SVGAGI. The DNA for the CDR3 is TGTGCCAGCAGTTACTCACTTATTGGGACTACGGCCGATGAGCAGTTCTTC. This sequence encodes CASSYSLIGTTADEQFF.

A word on this clonotype: Possible read error: a much larger clone is one base away. The chain joins TRBV20-1 to TRBJ2-7; no firm D call. Deletions cut 6 bases from V and 3 bases from J, with 9 bases between. Germline-derived CDR1 and CDR2 are DFQATT and SNEGSKA (reference sequence). This CDR3 region has 11 residues. The DNA for the CDR3 is TGCAGTGCCCTGAACGGCTACGAGCAGTACTTC. As protein: CSALNGYEQYF.

Only one count was recorded for this clonotype. A much larger clone is a single base away; this may be a read error. The chain couples TRBV20-1 to TRBJ2-7, with TRBD1 matching 8 bases. This CDR3 region has 13 residues. CDR1 and CDR2 from the germline V gene are DFQATT and SNEGSKA (reference sequence). This CDR3 is CCARLTGGYEQYF. The CDR3 nucleotides are TGCTGTGCTAGACTAACAGGGGGGTACGAGCAGTACTTC.